The rows below give T cell receptor beta chains drawn from one sample of a study of cytomegalovirus exposure and HLA in healthy donors. Measured with immunoSEQ multiplex PCR; TCRdb has only the in-frame clones, and not every one. The data show fewer than 250,000 clones, about 90% seen once. The sequenced sample was PBMCs. These receptors originate from a young man in good health and CMV-seronegative. Each CDR3 is given with its conserved first and last residue. The order of the fields is clone size, V gene, CDR3 length, D gene, J gene, CDR3 DNA, CDR3 protein. A D gene is named only where the DNA matches it firmly. Rows may omit the clone size; those that give it use once, few, many or a size class.

-	TRBV7-2	16	TRBD2	TRBJ2-3	TGTGCCAGCAGCTCCACGCCGGGACTAGCAATCACTACGCAGTATTTT	CASSSTPGLAITTQYF
-	TRBV9	16	TRBD2	TRBJ2-3	TGTGCCAGCAGCGCGACTAGCGGGGGGGCCGGAGATACGCAGTATTTT	CASSATSGGAGDTQYF
-	TRBV6-1	14	-	TRBJ1-5	TGTGCCAGCAGTACCCGACAGCCTAATCAGCCCCAGCATTTT	CASSTRQPNQPQHF
-	TRBV29-1	13	-	TRBJ2-7	TGCAGCGTTGTGGGGCAGGCCGGCTACGAGCAGTACTTC	CSVVGQAGYEQYF
-	TRBV7-9	13	TRBD1	TRBJ2-2	TGTGCCAGCAGCTCGACAGGGGGAGTGGAGCTGTTTTTT	CASSSTGGVELFF
-	TRBV7-2	16	TRBD1	TRBJ1-6	TGTGCCAGCAGCCAGAACGGACAGGCAATCAATTCACCCCTCCACTTT	CASSQNGQAINSPLHF
-	TRBV5-1	17	TRBD2	TRBJ2-1	TGCGCCAGCAGCTTCATAGGGCTAGCGGGCCCGAGGGGTGAGCAGTTCTTC	CASSFIGLAGPRGEQFF
-	TRBV6-5	16	-	TRBJ2-1	TGTGCCAGCAGTTACTCGCGGGGGCCGTTCTACAATGAGCAGTTCTTC	CASSYSRGPFYNEQFF
-	TRBV2	16	TRBD2	TRBJ2-1	TGTGCCAGTAGCCCCCGGGGACTAGCGGGAGTTGGTGAGCAGTTCTTC	CASSPRGLAGVGEQFF
-	TRBV19	17	-	TRBJ1-3	TGTGCCACCAAACGCCGGAGGGAGAATATCTCTGGAAACACCATATATTTT	CATKRRRENISGNTIYF
-	TRBV7-9	15	TRBD2	TRBJ2-5	TGTGCCAGCAGCTCGGTAGCGGGAGGGGGGGAGACCCAGTACTTC	CASSSVAGGGETQYF
-	TRBV1	20	-	TRBJ2-1	TGCACCAGCAGCCCCATGAAGGGGTCGGGGGGCATTCTGGATTACAATGAGCAGTTCTTC	CTSSPMKGSGGILDYNEQFF
-	TRBV9	15	-	TRBJ1-1	TGTGCCAGCAGCGCCGAGAGGGGAGGGCACACTGAAGCTTTCTTT	CASSAERGGHTEAFF
-	TRBV4-2	13	TRBD1	TRBJ1-2	TGTGCCAGCAGGACAGGGGCTAACTATGGCTACACCTTC	CASRTGANYGYTF
once	TRBV19	13	-	TRBJ1-5	TGTGCCAGTAGTATAGACGTGAATCAGCCCCAGCATTTT	CASSIDVNQPQHF
-	TRBV9	10	-	TRBJ1-2	TGTGCCAGCAGCCCCCCAGGCTACACCTTC	CASSPPGYTF
-	TRBV11-3	18	TRBD2	TRBJ2-7	TGTGCCAGCAGCTTAGACCCCCGATGGACTAGCGGGAGTCTCGAGCAGTACTTC	CASSLDPRWTSGSLEQYF
-	TRBV21-1	14	-	TRBJ1-1	TGTGCCAGCAGCAGGACCGGGGAGGGCACTGAAGCTTTCTTT	CASSRTGEGTEAFF
-	TRBV15	14	-	TRBJ2-5	TGTGCCACGAAGAGGGGGGGAGGAAGTACGGGTCAGTACTTC	CATKRGGGSTGQYF
few	TRBV4-3	14	TRBD1	TRBJ1-1	TGCGCCAGCAGCCATAACAGGGGTAACACTGAAGCTTTCTTT	CASSHNRGNTEAFF
-	TRBV5-1	14	-	TRBJ1-1	TGCGCCAGCGGAGCTGGACAGACGAACACTGAAGCTTTCTTT	CASGAGQTNTEAFF
-	TRBV28	14	-	TRBJ1-2	TGTGCCAGCAGTTTCGACAGACTCAACTATGGCTACACCTTC	CASSFDRLNYGYTF
-	TRBV5-6	14	-	TRBJ1-5	TGTGCCAGCAGCTTGGGTATCGGGAATCAGCCCCAGCATTTT	CASSLGIGNQPQHF
-	TRBV28	14	TRBD1	TRBJ2-7	TGTGCCAGCAGTCCGACAGGGCTTAAGGACGAGCAGTACTTC	CASSPTGLKDEQYF
few	TRBV7-2	13	-	TRBJ1-2	TGTGCCAGCAGCCCAGGGGCCCACTATGGCTACACCTTC	CASSPGAHYGYTF
-	TRBV2	12	-	TRBJ2-3	TGTGCCAGCAGTTACTTAGCGCGTACGCAGTATTTT	CASSYLARTQYF
few	TRBV28	15	TRBD1	TRBJ1-1	TGTGCCAGCAGTCCGCACGCGGGACAGGGGTTCAAGGCTTTCTTT	CASSPHAGQGFKAFF
few	TRBV4-1	16	TRBD1	TRBJ1-2	TGCGCCAGCAGCCAAGAAAGGACAGGGGTAGGCTATGGCTACACCTTC	CASSQERTGVGYGYTF
-	TRBV19	13	-	TRBJ2-3	TGTGCCAGCAGACCCGCAGGGGCAGATACGCAGTATTTT	CASRPAGADTQYF
once	TRBV4-1	14	-	TRBJ2-7	TGCGCCAGCAGCCCTCGGGATGGGGACTACGAGCAGTACTTC	CASSPRDGDYEQYF
-	TRBV30	13	-	TRBJ2-7	TGTGCCTGGAGTGATCCCAGTCCCTACGAGCAGTACTTC	CAWSDPSPYEQYF
-	TRBV2	14	-	TRBJ2-7	TGTGCCAGCAGTGGCCAGGGTGGCTCCTACGAGCAGTACTTC	CASSGQGGSYEQYF
-	TRBV15	17	-	TRBJ1-1	TGTGCCACCAGCAGGGGACGGTTGGAGGGTTTGAACACTGAAGCTTTCTTT	CATSRGRLEGLNTEAFF
-	TRBV6-1	15	-	TRBJ2-7	TGTGCCACCGCTAGACCATCGGGTGGGTCCTACGAGCAGTACTTC	CATARPSGGSYEQYF
-	TRBV5-4	16	-	TRBJ2-5	TGCGCCAGCAGTCGGGTGGCGGCGGGCCTCCAAGAGACCCAGTACTTC	CASSRVAAGLQETQYF
once	TRBV28	21	TRBD1	TRBJ2-7	TGTGCCAGCAGTATAATAACCTCAGTCCCGGGACAGGGTTGGAGACCCTACGAGCAGTACTTC	CASSIITSVPGQGWRPYEQYF
once	TRBV5-1	16	TRBD2	TRBJ2-4	TGCGCCAGCAGCTCCTCTGGCGGGGGGGCGAAAAACAGTCAGTACTTC	CASSSSGGGAKNSQYF
-	TRBV18	20	TRBD2	TRBJ2-5	TGTGCCAGCTCACCAATTCCACGGGGGGTATGGGCCAATATCCAAGAGACCCAGTACTTC	CASSPIPRGVWANIQETQYF
few	TRBV7-9	15	TRBD2	TRBJ2-7	TGTGCCAGCATCGATAGCGGGAGGGCCATCGACGAGCAGTACTTC	CASIDSGRAIDEQYF
-	TRBV7-2	14	-	TRBJ2-5	TGTGCCAGCAGCTTATTGGGGCGCCAAGAGACCCAGTACTTC	CASSLLGRQETQYF
once	TRBV19	14	-	TRBJ2-1	TGTGCCAGTAGTAATGGCGGCAAATACAATGAGCAGTTCTTC	CASSNGGKYNEQFF
-	TRBV11-2	15	-	TRBJ1-2	TGTGCCAGCAGCCTAGTGCCCCTAGCAAATTATGGCTACACCTTC	CASSLVPLANYGYTF
-	TRBV5-1	21	TRBD2	TRBJ2-2	TGCGCCAGCAGCTCACCGGGACTAGCGGGAAGGGGAAAGGTTGATTCCGGGGAGCTGTTTTTT	CASSSPGLAGRGKVDSGELFF
-	TRBV27	14	-	TRBJ1-2	TGTGCCAGCAGTGATCGCGGAGTAGGCTATGGCTACACCTTC	CASSDRGVGYGYTF
-	TRBV7-2	16	TRBD2	TRBJ2-1	TGTGCCAGCAGCTTAGTCTTAGCGGGAGGGCCTGATGAGCAGTTCTTC	CASSLVLAGGPDEQFF
once	TRBV29-1	11	-	TRBJ1-1	TGCAGCGTTAGCGCCTCCACTGAAGCTTTCTTT	CSVSASTEAFF
-	TRBV4-1	15	TRBD2	TRBJ2-1	TGCGCCAGCAGCCAGGGGGAACTAGCGGGAGAAAAGCAGTTCTTC	CASSQGELAGEKQFF
-	TRBV29-1	14	TRBD2	TRBJ2-7	TGCAGCGTTGAGGTGGCGGGGGGAAGCTACGAGCAGTACTTC	CSVEVAGGSYEQYF
once	TRBV19	16	-	TRBJ1-4	TGTGCCAGTAGTCCGAGCCACAGGGTAACTAATGAAAAACTGTTTTTT	CASSPSHRVTNEKLFF
-	TRBV9	15	-	TRBJ2-7	TGTGCCAGCAGCGTAGGGGACTCCCTCACCTACGAGCAGTACTTC	CASSVGDSLTYEQYF
-	TRBV7-2	13	-	TRBJ1-1	TGTGCCAGCAGCTTAGTAAGAGACACTGAAGCTTTCTTT	CASSLVRDTEAFF
-	TRBV28	12	-	TRBJ1-2	TGTGCCAGCAATCAGAAAAACTATGGCTACACCTTC	CASNQKNYGYTF
-	TRBV7-8	16	TRBD2	TRBJ2-2	TGTGCCAGCATCAGTCATAGCGGGGACAACACCGGGGAGCTGTTTTTT	CASISHSGDNTGELFF
-	TRBV5-1	15	TRBD1	TRBJ2-1	TGCGCCAGCAGACCCGGACAGGGGGTATACAATGAGCAGTTCTTC	CASRPGQGVYNEQFF
-	TRBV6-5	13	-	TRBJ2-7	TGTGCCAGCAGGAGGACAGGGAGGGCCGAGCAGTACTTC	CASRRTGRAEQYF